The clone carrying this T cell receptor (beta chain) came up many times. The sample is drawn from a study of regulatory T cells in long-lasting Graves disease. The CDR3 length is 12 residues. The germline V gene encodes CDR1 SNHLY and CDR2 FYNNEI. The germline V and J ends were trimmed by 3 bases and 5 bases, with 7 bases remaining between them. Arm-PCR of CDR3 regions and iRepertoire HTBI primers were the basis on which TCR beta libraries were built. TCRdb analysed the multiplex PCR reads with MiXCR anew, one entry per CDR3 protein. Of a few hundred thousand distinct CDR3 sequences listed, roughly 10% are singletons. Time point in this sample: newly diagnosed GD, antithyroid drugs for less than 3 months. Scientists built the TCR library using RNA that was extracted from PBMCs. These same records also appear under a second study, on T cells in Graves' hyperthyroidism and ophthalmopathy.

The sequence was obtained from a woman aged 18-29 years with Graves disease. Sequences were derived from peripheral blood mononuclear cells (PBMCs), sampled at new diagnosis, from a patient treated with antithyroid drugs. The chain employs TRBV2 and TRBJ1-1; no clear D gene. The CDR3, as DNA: TGTGCCAGCAGTGACCTTGGGACTGAAGCTTTCTTT. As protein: CASSDLGTEAFF.